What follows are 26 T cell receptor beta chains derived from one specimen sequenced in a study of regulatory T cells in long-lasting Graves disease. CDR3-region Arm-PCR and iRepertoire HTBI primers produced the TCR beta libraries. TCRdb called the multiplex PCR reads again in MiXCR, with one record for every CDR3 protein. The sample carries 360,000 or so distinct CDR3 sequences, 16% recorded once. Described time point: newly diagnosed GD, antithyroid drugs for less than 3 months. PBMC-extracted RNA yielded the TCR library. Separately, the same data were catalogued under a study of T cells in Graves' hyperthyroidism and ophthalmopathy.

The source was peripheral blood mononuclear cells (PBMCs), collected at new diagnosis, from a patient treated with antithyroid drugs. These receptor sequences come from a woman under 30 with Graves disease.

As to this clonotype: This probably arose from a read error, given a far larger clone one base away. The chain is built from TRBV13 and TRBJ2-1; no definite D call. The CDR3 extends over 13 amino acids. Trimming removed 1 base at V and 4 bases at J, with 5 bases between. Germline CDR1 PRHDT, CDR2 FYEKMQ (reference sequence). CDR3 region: CASSLAEYNEQFF. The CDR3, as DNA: TGTGCCAGCAGCTTAGCGGAGTACAATGAGCAGTTCTTC.

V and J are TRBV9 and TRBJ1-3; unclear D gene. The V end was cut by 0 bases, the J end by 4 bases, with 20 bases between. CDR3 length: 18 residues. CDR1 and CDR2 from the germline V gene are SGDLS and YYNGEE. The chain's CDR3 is CASSVGVQAPAPGNTIYF. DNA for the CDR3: TGTGCCAGCAGCGTAGGTGTTCAGGCTCCCGCTCCGGGAAACACCATATATTTT.

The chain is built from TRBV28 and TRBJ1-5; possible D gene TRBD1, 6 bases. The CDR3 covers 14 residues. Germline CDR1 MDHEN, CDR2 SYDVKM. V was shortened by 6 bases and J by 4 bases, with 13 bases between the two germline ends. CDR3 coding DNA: TGTGCCAGCAGCGCGGGGGCAGTGAATCAGCCCCAGCATTTT. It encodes CASSAGAVNQPQHF.

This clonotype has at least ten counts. The CDR3 DNA reads TGTGCCAGCAGCCTTAAAAGGGACACCGCCTATGGCTACACCTTC. Translating gives CASSLKRDTAYGYTF. The genes are TRBV12-3 or TRBV12-4 and TRBJ1-2, with D possibly TRBD1 on 6 matching bases. The CDR3 contains 15 residues. With 6 bases removed from V and 4 bases from J, the gap between germline ends came to 18 bases.

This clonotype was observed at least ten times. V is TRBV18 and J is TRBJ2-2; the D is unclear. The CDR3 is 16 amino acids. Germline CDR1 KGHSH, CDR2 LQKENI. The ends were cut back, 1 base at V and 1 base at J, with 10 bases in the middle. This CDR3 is CASSPQGSKNTGELFF. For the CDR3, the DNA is TGTGCCAGCTCACCACAGGGATCTAAGAACACCGGGGAGCTGTTTTTT.

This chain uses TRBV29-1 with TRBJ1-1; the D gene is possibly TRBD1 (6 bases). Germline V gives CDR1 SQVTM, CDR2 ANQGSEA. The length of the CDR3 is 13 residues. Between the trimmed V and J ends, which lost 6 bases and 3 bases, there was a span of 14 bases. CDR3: CSVGWAGDTEAFF. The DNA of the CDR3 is TGCAGCGTGGGATGGGCAGGGGACACTGAAGCTTTCTTT.

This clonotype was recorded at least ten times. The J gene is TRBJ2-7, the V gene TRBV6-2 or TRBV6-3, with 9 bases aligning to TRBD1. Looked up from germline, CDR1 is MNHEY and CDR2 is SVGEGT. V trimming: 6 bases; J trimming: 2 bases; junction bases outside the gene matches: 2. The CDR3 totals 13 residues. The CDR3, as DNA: TGTGCCAGCAGCCGGACAGGGGCCTACGAGCAGTACTTC. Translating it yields CASSRTGAYEQYF.

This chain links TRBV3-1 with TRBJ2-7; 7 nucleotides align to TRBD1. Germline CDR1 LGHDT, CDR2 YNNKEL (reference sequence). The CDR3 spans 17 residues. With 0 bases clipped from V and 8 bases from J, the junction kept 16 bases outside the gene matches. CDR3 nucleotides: TGTGCCAGCAGCCAAGACTCATGGCGAGACAGGGACCTGAAGCAGTACTTC. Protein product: CASSQDSWRDRDLKQYF.

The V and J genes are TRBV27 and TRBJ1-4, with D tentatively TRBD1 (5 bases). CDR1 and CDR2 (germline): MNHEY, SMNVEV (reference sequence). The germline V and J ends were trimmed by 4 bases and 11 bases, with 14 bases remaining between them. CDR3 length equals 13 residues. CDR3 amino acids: CASSSKGLAKLFF. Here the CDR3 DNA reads TGTGCCAGCAGTTCGAAGGGGTTAGCGAAACTGTTTTTT.

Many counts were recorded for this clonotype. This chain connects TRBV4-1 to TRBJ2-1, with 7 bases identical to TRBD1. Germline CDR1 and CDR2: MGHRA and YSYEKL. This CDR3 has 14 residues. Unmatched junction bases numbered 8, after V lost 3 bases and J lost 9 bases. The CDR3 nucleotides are TGCGCCAGCAGCCAGTTCGACAGGGCGGGTGAGCAGTTCTTC. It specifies CASSQFDRAGEQFF.

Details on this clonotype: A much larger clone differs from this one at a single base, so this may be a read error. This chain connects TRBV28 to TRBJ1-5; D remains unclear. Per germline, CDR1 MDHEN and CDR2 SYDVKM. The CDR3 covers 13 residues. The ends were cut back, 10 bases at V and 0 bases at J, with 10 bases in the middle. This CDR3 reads CATRNHSNQPQHF. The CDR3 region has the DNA TGTGCCACTAGGAATCATAGCAATCAGCCCCAGCATTTT.

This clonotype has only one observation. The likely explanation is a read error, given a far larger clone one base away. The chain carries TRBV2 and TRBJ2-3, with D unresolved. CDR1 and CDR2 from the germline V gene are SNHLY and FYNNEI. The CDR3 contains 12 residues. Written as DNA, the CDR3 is TGTGCCAGCAGTGAAGACGTGGAGACCCTGTACTTC. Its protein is CASSEDVETLYF. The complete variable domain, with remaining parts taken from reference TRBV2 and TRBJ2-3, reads EPEVTQTPSHQVTQMGQEVILRCVPISNHLYFYWYRQILGQKVEFLVSFYNNEISEKSEIFDDQFSVERPDGSNFTLKIRSTKLEDSAMYFCASSEDVETLYFGPGTRLTVL.

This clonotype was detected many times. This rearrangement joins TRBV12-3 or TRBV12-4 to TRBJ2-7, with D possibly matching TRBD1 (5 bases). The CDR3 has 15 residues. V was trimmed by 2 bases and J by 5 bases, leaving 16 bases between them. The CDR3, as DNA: TGTGCCAGCAGTTTAATAGCAGGGATATTCAACGAGCAGTACTTC. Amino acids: CASSLIAGIFNEQYF.

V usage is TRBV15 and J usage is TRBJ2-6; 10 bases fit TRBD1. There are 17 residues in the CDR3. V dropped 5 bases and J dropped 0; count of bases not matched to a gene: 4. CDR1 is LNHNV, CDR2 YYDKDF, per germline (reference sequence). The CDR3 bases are TGTGCCACCAGCGGGGGACAGGGGATCTCTGGGGCCAACGTCCTGACTTTC. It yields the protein CATSGGQGISGANVLTF.

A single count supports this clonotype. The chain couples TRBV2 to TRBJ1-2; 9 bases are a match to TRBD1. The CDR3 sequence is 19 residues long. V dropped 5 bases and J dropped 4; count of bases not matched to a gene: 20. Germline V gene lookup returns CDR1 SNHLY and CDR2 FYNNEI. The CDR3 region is CASSSRDRATGTVAYGYTF. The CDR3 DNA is TGTGCCAGCAGTTCCCGGGACAGGGCCACCGGGACAGTAGCCTATGGCTACACCTTC.

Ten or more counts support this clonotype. This CDR3 is CASSPGLAGARALSYNEQFF. In nucleotides, the CDR3 is TGTGCCAGCAGCCCCGGACTAGCGGGGGCCCGGGCGTTGAGTTACAATGAGCAGTTCTTC. V usage is TRBV12-3 or TRBV12-4 and J usage is TRBJ2-1, with TRBD2 identical over 13 bases. Trimming at V came to 6 bases and at J to 4 bases, leaving 18 bases not matched to a gene. The CDR3 is 20 residues long.

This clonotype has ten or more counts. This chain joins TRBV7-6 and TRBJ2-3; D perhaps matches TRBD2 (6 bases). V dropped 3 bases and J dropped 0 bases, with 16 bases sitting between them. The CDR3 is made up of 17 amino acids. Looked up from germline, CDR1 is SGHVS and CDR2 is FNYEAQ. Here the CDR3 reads CASSLGLGPRSTDTQYF. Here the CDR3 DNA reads TGTGCCAGCAGCTTGGGACTGGGACCGCGAAGCACAGATACGCAGTATTTT.

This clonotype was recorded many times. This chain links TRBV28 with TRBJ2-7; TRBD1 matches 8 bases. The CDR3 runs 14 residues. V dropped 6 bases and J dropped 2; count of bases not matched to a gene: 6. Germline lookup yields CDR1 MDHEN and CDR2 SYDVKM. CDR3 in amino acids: CASSRGQGPYEQYF. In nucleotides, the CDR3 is TGTGCCAGCAGCCGCGGACAGGGTCCCTACGAGCAGTACTTC. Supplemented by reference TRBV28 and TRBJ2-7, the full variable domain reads DVKVTQSSRYLVKRTGEKVFLECVQDMDHENMFWYRQDPGLGLRLIYFSYDVKMKEKGDIPEGYSVSREKKERFSLILESASTNQTSMYLCASSRGQGPYEQYFGPGTRLTVT.

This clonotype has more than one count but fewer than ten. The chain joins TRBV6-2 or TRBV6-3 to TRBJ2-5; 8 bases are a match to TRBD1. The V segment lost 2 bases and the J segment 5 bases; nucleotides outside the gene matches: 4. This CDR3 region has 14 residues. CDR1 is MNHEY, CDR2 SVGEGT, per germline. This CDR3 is CASSYPGGMETQYF. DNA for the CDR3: TGTGCCAGCAGTTACCCAGGGGGCATGGAGACCCAGTACTTC.

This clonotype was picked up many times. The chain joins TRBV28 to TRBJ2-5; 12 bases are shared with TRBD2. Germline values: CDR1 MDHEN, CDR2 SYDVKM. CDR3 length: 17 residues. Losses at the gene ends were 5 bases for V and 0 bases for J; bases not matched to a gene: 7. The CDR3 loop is CASSHSTSGGYQETQYF. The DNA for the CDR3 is TGTGCCAGCAGTCACTCCACTAGCGGGGGGTACCAAGAGACCCAGTACTTC.

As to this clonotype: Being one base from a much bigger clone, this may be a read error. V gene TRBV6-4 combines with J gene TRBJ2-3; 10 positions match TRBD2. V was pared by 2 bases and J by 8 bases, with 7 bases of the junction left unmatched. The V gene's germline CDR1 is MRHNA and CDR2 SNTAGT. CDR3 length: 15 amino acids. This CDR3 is CASSDQAGGPRTQYF. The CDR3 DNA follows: TGTGCCAGCAGTGACCAAGCGGGAGGGCCGCGTACGCAGTATTTT.

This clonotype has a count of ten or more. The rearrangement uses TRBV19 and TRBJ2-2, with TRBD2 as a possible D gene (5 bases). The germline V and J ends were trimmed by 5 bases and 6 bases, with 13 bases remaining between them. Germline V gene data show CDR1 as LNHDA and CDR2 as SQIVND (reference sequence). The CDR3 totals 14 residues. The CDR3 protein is CASSVPGESGELFF. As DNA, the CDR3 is TGTGCCAGTAGTGTCCCCGGGGAATCCGGGGAGCTGTTTTTT. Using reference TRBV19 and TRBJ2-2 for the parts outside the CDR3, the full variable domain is DGGITQSPKYLFRKEGQNVTLSCEQNLNHDAMYWYRQDPGQGLRLIYYSQIVNDFQKGDIAEGYSVSREKKESFPLTVTSAQKNPTAFYLCASSVPGESGELFFGEGSRLTVL.

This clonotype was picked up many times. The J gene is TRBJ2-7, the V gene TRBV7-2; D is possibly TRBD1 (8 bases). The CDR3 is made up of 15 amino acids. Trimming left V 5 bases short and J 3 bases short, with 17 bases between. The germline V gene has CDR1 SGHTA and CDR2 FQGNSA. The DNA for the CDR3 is TGTGCCAGCAGCCGACGAGCGGGACAGGACTACGAGCAGTACTTC. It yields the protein CASSRRAGQDYEQYF.

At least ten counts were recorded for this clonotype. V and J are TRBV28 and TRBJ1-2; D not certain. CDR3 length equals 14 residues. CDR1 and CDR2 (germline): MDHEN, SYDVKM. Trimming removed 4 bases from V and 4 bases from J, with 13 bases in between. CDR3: CASSSPGNTYGYTF. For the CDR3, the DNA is TGTGCCAGCAGTTCCCCCGGGAACACCTATGGCTACACCTTC.

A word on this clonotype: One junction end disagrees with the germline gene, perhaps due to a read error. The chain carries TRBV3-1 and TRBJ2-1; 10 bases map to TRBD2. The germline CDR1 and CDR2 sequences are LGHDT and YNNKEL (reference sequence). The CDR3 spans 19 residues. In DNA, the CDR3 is TGCGCCAGCAGCCAAGATCCCACCGGGGTAGCGGGAGGCCGGAATGAGCAGTTCTTC. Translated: CASSQDPTGVAGGRNEQFF.

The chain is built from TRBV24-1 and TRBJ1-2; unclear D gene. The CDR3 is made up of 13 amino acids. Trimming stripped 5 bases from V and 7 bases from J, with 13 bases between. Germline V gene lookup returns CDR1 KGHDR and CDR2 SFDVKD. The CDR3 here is CATSAPGMGGYTF. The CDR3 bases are TGTGCCACCAGTGCCCCGGGGATGGGTGGCTACACCTTC.